This T cell receptor beta chain is from a study of radiotherapy plus CTLA-4 blockade in lung cancer. The overall study: With 25% to 40% of patients having disease control, objective responses were seen in 15% to 20%.

Method: immunoSEQ multiplex PCR; TCRdb's copy keeps in-frame clones and lacks some. The sample contains about 95,000 clones, under 90% of which appear only once. Turning to this clone: As yet, its antigen is unknown.

Germline CDR1 and CDR2: MNHEY and SMNVEV (reference sequence). This CDR3 is 16 amino acids long. V lost 5 bases and J lost 0; bases outside the gene matches: 8. Study outcomes and limitations: Radiotherapy plus ipilimumab was followed by expansion in blood of tumor-derived TCR clones.

Focal radiation was given together with CTLA-4 blockade (ipilimumab) to patients with chemo-refractory metastatic non-small-cell lung cancer. The sample consisted of peripheral blood, taken from a patient treated with radiotherapy plus ipilimumab. This TCR was sampled from a human donor with non-small cell lung cancer who had stable disease on radiotherapy plus ipilimumab. The chain links TRBV27 to TRBJ2-3, with 7 bases fitting TRBD2. CDR3 residues: CASSNPSGPSTDTQYF. The CDR3 region has the DNA TGTGCCAGCAGTAACCCTAGCGGCCCAAGCACAGATACGCAGTATTTT.